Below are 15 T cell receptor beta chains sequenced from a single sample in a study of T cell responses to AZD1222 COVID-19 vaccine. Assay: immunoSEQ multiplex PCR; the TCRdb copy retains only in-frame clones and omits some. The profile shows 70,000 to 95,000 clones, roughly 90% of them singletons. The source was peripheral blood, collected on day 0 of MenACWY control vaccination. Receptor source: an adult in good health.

CDR3 DNA: TGCGCCAGCAGCGTCGATACCGGGACCCCATCCGGGGGGTTCTTC. Translated: CASSVDTGTPSGGFF. The chain has TRBV5-1 and TRBJ2-1; maybe TRBD2 (6 bases). V lost 4 bases, J lost 15 bases, and 26 bases lay in between. Germline V CDR1 and CDR2: SGHRS, YFSETQ. The CDR3 spans 15 residues.

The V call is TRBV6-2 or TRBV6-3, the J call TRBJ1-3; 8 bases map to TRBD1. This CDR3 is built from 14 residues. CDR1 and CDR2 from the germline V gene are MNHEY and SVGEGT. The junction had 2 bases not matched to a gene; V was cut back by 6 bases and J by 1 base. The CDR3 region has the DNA TGTGCCAGCAGCCGGACAGGGTCTGGAAACACCATATATTTT. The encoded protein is CASSRTGSGNTIYF.

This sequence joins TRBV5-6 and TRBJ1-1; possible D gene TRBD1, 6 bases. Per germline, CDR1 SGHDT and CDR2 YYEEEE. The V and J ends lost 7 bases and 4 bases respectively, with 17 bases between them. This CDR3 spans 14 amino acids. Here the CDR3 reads CASEAGGPSTEAFF. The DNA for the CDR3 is TGTGCCAGCGAAGCGGGGGGGCCCTCCACTGAAGCTTTCTTT.

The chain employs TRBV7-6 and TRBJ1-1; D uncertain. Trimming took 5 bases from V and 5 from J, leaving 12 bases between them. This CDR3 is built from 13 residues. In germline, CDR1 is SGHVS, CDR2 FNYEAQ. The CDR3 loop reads CASSQGPVTEAFF. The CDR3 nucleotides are TGTGCCAGCAGCCAAGGTCCGGTAACTGAAGCTTTCTTT. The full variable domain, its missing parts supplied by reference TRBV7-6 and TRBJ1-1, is GAGVSQSPRYKVTKRGQDVALRCDPISGHVSLYWYRQALGQGPEFLTYFNYEAQQDKSGLPNDRFSAERPEGSISTLTIQRTEQRDSAMYRCASSQGPVTEAFFGQGTRLTVV.

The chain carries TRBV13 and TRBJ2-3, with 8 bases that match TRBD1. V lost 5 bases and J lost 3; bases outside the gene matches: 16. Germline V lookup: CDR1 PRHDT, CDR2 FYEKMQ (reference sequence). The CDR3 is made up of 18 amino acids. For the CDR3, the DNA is TGTGCCAGCAGCCGCCCTTGGCAGGGGGCAACCCCAACAGATACGCAGTATTTT. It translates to CASSRPWQGATPTDTQYF.

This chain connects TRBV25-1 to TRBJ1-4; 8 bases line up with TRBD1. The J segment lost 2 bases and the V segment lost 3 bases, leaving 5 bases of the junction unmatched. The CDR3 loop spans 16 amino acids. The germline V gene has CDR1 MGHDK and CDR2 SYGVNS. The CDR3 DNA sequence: TGTGCCAGCAGTGATTCCAGGGGGCTGACTAATGAAAAACTGTTTTTT. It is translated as CASSDSRGLTNEKLFF.

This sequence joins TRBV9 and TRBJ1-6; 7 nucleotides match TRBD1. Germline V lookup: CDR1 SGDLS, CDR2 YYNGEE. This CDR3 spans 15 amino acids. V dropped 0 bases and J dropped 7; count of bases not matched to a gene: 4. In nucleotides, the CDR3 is TGTGCCAGCAGCGTAGGACAGGGTCTCAATTCACCCCTCCACTTT. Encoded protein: CASSVGQGLNSPLHF.

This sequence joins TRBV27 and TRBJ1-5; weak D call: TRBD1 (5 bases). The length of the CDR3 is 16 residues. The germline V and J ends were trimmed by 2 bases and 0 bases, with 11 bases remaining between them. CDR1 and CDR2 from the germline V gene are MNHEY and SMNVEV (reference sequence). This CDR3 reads CASSLLGAPSNQPQHF. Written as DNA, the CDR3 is TGTGCCAGCAGTTTACTAGGGGCCCCTAGCAATCAGCCCCAGCATTTT.

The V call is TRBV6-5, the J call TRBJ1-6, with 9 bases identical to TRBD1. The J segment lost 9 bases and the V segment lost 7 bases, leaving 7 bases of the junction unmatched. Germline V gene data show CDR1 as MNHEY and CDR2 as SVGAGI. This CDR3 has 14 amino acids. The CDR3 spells CASTWTGVISPLHF. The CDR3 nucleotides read TGTGCCAGCACGTGGACAGGGGTTATTTCACCCCTCCACTTT.

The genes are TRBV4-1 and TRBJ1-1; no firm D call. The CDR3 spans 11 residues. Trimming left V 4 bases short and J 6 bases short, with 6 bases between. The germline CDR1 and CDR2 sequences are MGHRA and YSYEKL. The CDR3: CASSPTSEAFF. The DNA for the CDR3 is TGCGCCAGCAGCCCTACCTCTGAAGCTTTCTTT.

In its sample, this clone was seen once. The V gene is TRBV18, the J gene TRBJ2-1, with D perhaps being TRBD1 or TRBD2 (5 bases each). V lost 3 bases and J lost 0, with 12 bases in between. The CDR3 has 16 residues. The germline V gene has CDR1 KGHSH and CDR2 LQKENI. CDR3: CASSPGRGSSYNEQFF. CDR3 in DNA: TGTGCCAGCTCACCGGGACGGGGAAGCTCCTACAATGAGCAGTTCTTC.

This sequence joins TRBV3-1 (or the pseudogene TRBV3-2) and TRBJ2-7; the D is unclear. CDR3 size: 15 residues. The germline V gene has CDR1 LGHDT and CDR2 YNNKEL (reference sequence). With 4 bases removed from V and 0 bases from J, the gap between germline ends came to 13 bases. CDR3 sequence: CASSPKQRRSYEQYF. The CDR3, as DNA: TGTGCCAGCAGCCCGAAACAGCGTCGCTCCTACGAGCAGTACTTC.

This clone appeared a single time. CDR3 nucleotides: TGTGCCTGGAGGGACAGGGGGAACTATGGCTACACCTTC. Translation: CAWRDRGNYGYTF. The J gene is TRBJ1-2, the V gene TRBV30; TRBD1 matches 10 bases. Germline loops: CDR1 GTSNPN, CDR2 SVGIG (reference sequence). The CDR3 length is 13 residues. V lost 3 bases, J lost 2 bases, and 0 bases stayed unmatched.

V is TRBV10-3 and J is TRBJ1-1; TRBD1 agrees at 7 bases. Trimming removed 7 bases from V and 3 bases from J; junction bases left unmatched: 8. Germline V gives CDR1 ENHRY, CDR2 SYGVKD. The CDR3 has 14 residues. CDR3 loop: CAINQGTVYTEAFF. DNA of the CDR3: TGTGCCATCAACCAGGGGACAGTGTACACTGAAGCTTTCTTT.

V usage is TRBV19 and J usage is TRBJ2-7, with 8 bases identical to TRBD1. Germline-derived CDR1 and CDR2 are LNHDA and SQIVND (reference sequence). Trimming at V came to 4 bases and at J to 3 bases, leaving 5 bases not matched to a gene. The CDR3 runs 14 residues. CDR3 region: CASSTPGQGYEQYF. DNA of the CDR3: TGTGCCAGTAGTACCCCCGGACAGGGCTACGAGCAGTACTTC.